This T cell receptor beta chain was captured in a study of T-cell reconstitution after alpha-beta-depleted transplantation in children. A TCRbeta library incorporating unique molecular identifiers was prepared. MiXCR was run by TCRdb on the PCR reads, yielding one entry per CDR3 protein. The data show a few hundred thousand distinct CDR3 sequences, with about 9.6% seen just once and approximately 5% held by the top ten. Per germline, CDR1 ENHRY and CDR2 SYGVKD. Trimming took 6 bases from V and 2 from J; bases not matched to a gene: 4. The CDR3 totals 14 residues. This clonotype appeared many times. The chain links TRBV10-3 to TRBJ2-1, with TRBD1 identical over 7 bases. The material was PBMCs from the stem cell graft donor, obtained from the stem cell graft. This sequence was found in a human donor who donated a stem cell graft to a child with SCID. CDR3 region: CAISQGEAYNEQFF. The CDR3 DNA follows: TGTGCCATCAGCCAGGGGGAAGCCTACAATGAGCAGTTCTTC.